This T cell receptor (beta chain) was identified during a study of cytomegalovirus exposure and HLA in healthy donors. Study outcomes and limitations: The study designated over 150 TCR beta chains cytomegalovirus-associated. Later, TCR association rates were found to vary by HLA locus, highest for DRB1 and lowest for HLA-C.

This PCR relied on a set of 60 Vbeta primers and 13 Jbeta primers. Per the original methods: Later, an analysis found roughly 80 million unique TCR beta chains, and about 10 million of these were shared. Here immunoSEQ multiplex PCR was the method, and the copy in TCRdb shows in-frame clones only, minus some. The D gene and trimming were derived from the DNA, and the V and J assignments and clone size from that table. Here the sample spans about 250,000 clones, 80% being singletons. Worth noting for this clone: The antigen is unknown.

The sequencing input was PBMCs. The TCR comes from a girl aged 2-10 years in good health and CMV-seronegative.

The chain's CDR3 is CASSIRGQGSEQYF. The DNA for the CDR3 is TGTGCCAGTAGTATCCGGGGACAGGGCTCCGAGCAGTACTTC. V gene TRBV19 combines with J gene TRBJ2-7; 9 positions match TRBD1. The CDR3 has 14 amino acids. The junction had 6 bases not matched to a gene; V was cut back by 3 bases and J by 6 bases. Germline V gene data show CDR1 as LNHDA and CDR2 as SQIVND (reference sequence).